This is a list of T cell receptor beta chains from one sample in a study of T cells after yellow fever vaccination. TCRdb called the 5' RACE reads again in MiXCR, with one record for every CDR3 protein. Found here are around 300,000 distinct CDR3 sequences, around 4.5% of them singletons; the top ten hold roughly 21%. This material consisted of PBMCs, taken 15 days after the yellow fever booster vaccination. The receptors stem from a man younger than 35 who received the YFV17D yellow fever vaccine. Each CDR3 is given with its conserved first and last residue. The order of the fields is V gene, J gene, clone size, D gene, CDR3 protein, CDR3 DNA. A D gene is named only where the DNA matches it firmly. Not every row has a clone size; where given, it reads once, few, many or a size class.

TRBV18	TRBJ2-3	few	-	CASSPPTSRETDTQYF	TGTGCCAGCTCACCACCCACTAGTAGGGAAACAGATACGCAGTATTTT
TRBV5-6	TRBJ2-5	many	-	CASSTGHLGGSETQYF	TGTGCCAGCAGCACGGGACACTTAGGGGGGTCGGAGACCCAGTACTTC
TRBV5-1	TRBJ1-1	-	-	CASSLVGGPTNSEAFF	TGCGCCAGCAGCTTGGTCGGGGGGCCGACGAACAGTGAAGCTTTCTTT
TRBV5-1	TRBJ1-6	many	-	CASSLDGTAYNSPLHF	TGCGCCAGCAGCTTGGACGGAACCGCATATAATTCACCCCTCCACTTT
TRBV7-7	TRBJ2-4	-	TRBD1	CASARDRDSIQYF	TGTGCTAGCGCCCGAGACAGGGACAGCATTCAGTACTTC
TRBV20-1	TRBJ1-1	few	-	CSAPPWGAEAFF	TGCAGTGCGCCCCCCTGGGGCGCTGAAGCTTTCTTT
TRBV12-3/TRBV12-4	TRBJ2-7	-	-	CASSLAQRAEEQYF	TGTGCCAGCAGTTTAGCGCAAAGGGCGGAGGAGCAGTACTTC
TRBV4-2	TRBJ1-5	few	-	CASSQEAGAAQPQHF	TGTGCCAGCAGCCAAGAAGCTGGGGCAGCTCAGCCCCAGCATTTT
TRBV10-3	TRBJ2-5	-	TRBD1	CAISESTGVYQETQYF	TGTGCCATCAGTGAGTCGACAGGGGTTTACCAAGAGACCCAGTACTTC
TRBV9	TRBJ2-3	many	TRBD2	CASSATSGPDTQYF	TGTGCCAGCAGCGCGACTAGCGGCCCAGATACGCAGTATTTT
TRBV7-2	TRBJ2-1	many	TRBD2	CASRWSGGDTNEQFF	TGTGCCAGCAGATGGAGCGGGGGTGATACGAATGAGCAGTTCTTC
TRBV7-6	TRBJ2-6	many	-	CASSGGTPDLRANVLTF	TGTGCCAGCAGCGGTGGGACACCGGATTTGAGGGCCAACGTCCTGACTTTC